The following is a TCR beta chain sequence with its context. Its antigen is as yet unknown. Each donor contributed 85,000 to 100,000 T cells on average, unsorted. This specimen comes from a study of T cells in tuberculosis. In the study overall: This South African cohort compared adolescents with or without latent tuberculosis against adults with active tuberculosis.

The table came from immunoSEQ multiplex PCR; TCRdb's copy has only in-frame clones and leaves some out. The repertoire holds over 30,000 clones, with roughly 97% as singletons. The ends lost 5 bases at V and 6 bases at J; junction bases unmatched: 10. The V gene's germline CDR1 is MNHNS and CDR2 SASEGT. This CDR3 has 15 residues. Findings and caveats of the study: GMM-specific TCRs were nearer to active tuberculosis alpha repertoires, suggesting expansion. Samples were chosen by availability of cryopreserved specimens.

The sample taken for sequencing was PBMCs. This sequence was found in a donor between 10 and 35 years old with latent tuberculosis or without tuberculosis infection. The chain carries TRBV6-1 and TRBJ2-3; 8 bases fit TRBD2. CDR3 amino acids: CASSRLAGAGDTQYF. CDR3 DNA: TGTGCCAGCAGTAGGCTAGCGGGTGCCGGCGATACGCAGTATTTT.